This T cell receptor (beta chain) was observed in a study of CD8 T cells in ankylosing spondylitis. The table lists this clonotype with a few counts. What it recognizes is unknown. Regarding the study as a whole: Significant enrichment of disease-linked clones was reportedly seen in matched ankylosing spondylitis synovial fluid. In the blood and synovial fluid of reactive arthritis, some motif variants had been previously reported. Apparently characteristic of ankylosing spondylitis blood was a TCR beta motif (fewer than ten highly homologous variants). Disease-linked clones were CD8+ and relatively rare in peripheral blood.

Quantitative 5'-RACE was performed with molecular barcodes, and it yielded the TCR beta libraries. Using its own MiXCR run on the 5' RACE reads, TCRdb lists one record per CDR3 protein. The table lists roughly 700,000 distinct CDR3 sequences, around 20% of them singletons. Sequencing was carried out using blood, either unsorted or a sorted T cell fraction (not recorded which). The TCR sequence derives from a male donor with ankylosing spondylitis.

CDR3 region: CASTTGYNSPLHF. The CDR3 coding sequence is TGTGCCAGCACAACAGGCTATAATTCACCCCTCCACTTT. The chain combines TRBV12-3 or TRBV12-4 with TRBJ1-6, with D possibly matching TRBD1 (5 bases). This CDR3 has 13 amino acids. Trimming left V 7 bases short and J 3 bases short, with 7 bases between.